The 11 T cell receptor beta chains below were found in one sample sequenced in a study of a mutant IDH1 vaccine in newly diagnosed glioma. Time point denoted: baseline, week 1 (first vaccination visit). Noted treatment: pre-vaccination baseline after standard-of-care therapy. TCRdb's copy holds only in-frame clones and misses some; the assay was immunoSEQ multiplex PCR. The sample yields around 53,000 clones, 80% to 90% seen once. This specimen consisted of PBMCs, obtained from a glioma patient treated with radiotherapy, temozolomide or both. The receptors were sampled from a man aged 40-50 years with glioma.

The rearrangement joins TRBV28 to TRBJ2-3; TRBD1 agrees at 9 bases. The CDR3 loop spans 16 amino acids. After removal of 2 bases from V and 3 bases from J, the junction contained 6 bases not matched to a gene. Looked up from germline, CDR1 is MDHEN and CDR2 is SYDVKM. In DNA, the CDR3 is TGTGCCAGCAGTTTAGGGACAGGGTCGGCTACAGATACGCAGTATTTT. Translating gives CASSLGTGSATDTQYF.

This clone was seen only once. The gene calls are TRBV4-1 and TRBJ1-5, with D possibly being TRBD1 (5 bases). Trimming stripped 4 bases from V and 0 bases from J, with 16 bases between. This CDR3 spans 17 amino acids. CDR1 is MGHRA, CDR2 YSYEKL, per germline. The CDR3: CASSRKAGGDSNQPQHF. The CDR3 bases are TGCGCCAGCAGCCGCAAGGCCGGGGGGGATAGCAATCAGCCCCAGCATTTT.

This clone has only one observation. A read error may account for a junction end that differs from germline. The V call is TRBV7-7, the J call TRBJ2-5; TRBD2 matches 12 bases. This CDR3 is 14 amino acids long. Per the germline V gene, CDR1 is SSHAT and CDR2 is FNYEAQ (reference sequence). The CDR3 DNA reads as TGTGCTAGCAGCCTAGCGGGAGGGCTTGAGACCCAGTACTTC. Its protein is CASSLAGGLETQYF.

CDR3 sequence (DNA): TGTGCCAGCTCACCACCGAATTCCTATAGGGGCTCCTACGAGCAGTACTTC. It translates to CASSPPNSYRGSYEQYF. The rearrangement links TRBV18 to TRBJ2-7; D possibly corresponds to TRBD1 (5 bases). Germline values: CDR1 KGHSH, CDR2 LQKENI. The CDR3 is 17 amino acids. Trimming removed 0 bases at V and 0 bases at J, with 15 bases between.

This chain links TRBV12-5 with TRBJ2-1, with unresolved D. Germline CDR1 reads LGHNT; CDR2 reads FRNRAP. This CDR3 region has 12 residues. Trimming stripped 1 base from V and 10 bases from J, with 8 bases between. CDR3 in amino acids: CASGLAYYEQFF. CDR3 bases: TGTGCTAGTGGTTTGGCCTACTACGAGCAGTTCTTC.

In its sample, this clone was seen a few times. CDR3 bases: TGTGCCAGCTCACCACCTTCAGGGGCGAACACTGAAGCTTTCTTT. This codes for CASSPPSGANTEAFF. V is TRBV18 and J is TRBJ1-1, with TRBD1 as a possible D gene (6 bases). V was clipped by 0 bases and J by 1 base, with 9 bases between them. Germline CDR1 and CDR2: KGHSH and LQKENI. The CDR3 is 15 residues long.

V is TRBV18 and J is TRBJ2-1; 10 bases are shared with TRBD2. In germline, CDR1 is KGHSH, CDR2 LQKENI. The CDR3 has 15 residues. Trimming at V came to 3 bases and at J to 8 bases, leaving 7 bases not matched to a gene. This chain's CDR3 is CASSPMASGSDEQFF. The DNA of the CDR3 is TGTGCCAGCTCACCGATGGCTAGCGGGAGCGATGAGCAGTTCTTC.

This clone was counted once. The chain employs TRBV9 and TRBJ2-5, with a possible D match to TRBD2 (6 bases). CDR1 and CDR2 (germline): SGDLS, YYNGEE. There are 13 residues in the CDR3. V lost 3 bases, J lost 5 bases, and 11 bases lay in between. The CDR3 DNA is TGTGCCAGCAGCGCGTGGGGGGAGGAGACCCAGTACTTC. Translated: CASSAWGEETQYF.

The J gene is TRBJ1-2, the V gene TRBV4-3, with unresolved D. This CDR3 is 14 amino acids long. V lost 1 base to trimming and J lost 5 bases, with 11 bases between them. Germline CDR1 is LGHNA and CDR2 is YSLEER. DNA for the CDR3: TGCGCCAGCAGCCAAGGGAGTGCGGGGTATGGCTACACCTTC. Protein: CASSQGSAGYGYTF.

The genes are TRBV15 and TRBJ1-3, with D tentatively TRBD1 (6 bases). CDR1 is LNHNV, CDR2 YYDKDF, per germline (reference sequence). This CDR3 spans 16 amino acids. Trimming took 4 bases from V and 0 from J, leaving 13 bases between them. DNA for the CDR3: TGTGCCACCAGCACCCTAGGGGGGAGCTCTGGAAACACCATATATTTT. The encoded protein is CATSTLGGSSGNTIYF. The whole variable domain, remainder taken from reference TRBV15 and TRBJ1-3, is DAMVIQNPRYQVTQFGKPVTLSCSQTLNHNVMYWYQQKSSQAPKLLFHYYDKDFNNEADTPDNFQSRRPNTSFCFLDIRSPGLGDTAMYLCATSTLGGSSGNTIYFGEGSWLTVV.

V and J are TRBV28 and TRBJ2-7; the D gene is possibly TRBD1 (5 bases). The CDR3 consists of 15 residues. CDR1 and CDR2 (germline): MDHEN, SYDVKM. V lost 5 bases, J lost 2 bases, and 16 bases lay in between. The CDR3 loop is CASSPTTTTAYEQYF. CDR3 DNA: TGTGCCAGCAGTCCCACCACTACGACAGCCTACGAGCAGTACTTC.